These 30 T cell receptor beta chains share one sample of origin, sequenced in a study of T cell repertoires in cytomegalovirus infection. TCRdb processed the reads anew with MiXCR; each CDR3 protein has one entry. The table records about 740,000 distinct CDR3 sequences, approximately 34% of them present only once. Material: PBMCs. Every receptor here comes from a human donor in good health (CMV status not recorded). Some clones in this sample may be carry-over from other donors' samples.

This clonotype came up many times. This chain links TRBV7-2 with TRBJ2-2; the D is unclear. Per germline, CDR1 SGHTA and CDR2 FQGNSA. The CDR3 runs to 13 residues. V was clipped by 4 bases and J by 6 bases, with 9 bases between them. The CDR3 loop reads CASSSEVPGELFF. CDR3 DNA sequence: TGTGCCAGCAGCTCAGAGGTCCCCGGGGAGCTGTTTTTT.

In the case of this clonotype: The missing conserved phenylalanine or tryptophan at the end of this CDR3 makes a read error likely. The chain couples TRBV2 to TRBJ2-7, with 7 positions matching TRBD1. J lost 1 base, V lost 9 bases, and 6 bases had no gene match. The CDR3 has 13 amino acids. From germline, CDR1 is SNHLY and CDR2 FYNNEI. The CDR3 region is CASALQGSYEQYL. The CDR3 DNA reads as TGTGCCAGTGCACTACAGGGGTCCTACGAGCAGTACTTA.

This clonotype appeared a few times. The genes are TRBV7-2 and TRBJ1-1, with D possibly matching TRBD1 (6 bases). Trimming pared 5 bases from V and 1 base from J, leaving 17 bases between. The CDR3 loop spans 16 amino acids. Germline V gene data show CDR1 as SGHTA and CDR2 as FQGNSA. Here the CDR3 reads CASSASGTRSNTEAFF. The DNA for the CDR3 is TGTGCCAGCAGCGCCTCCGGGACACGGTCGAACACTGAAGCTTTCTTT.

The CDR3 DNA is TGTGCCAGCAGCTTAGCAGGCAGGGACACAGATACGCAGTATTTT. Protein: CASSLAGRDTDTQYF. The chain employs TRBV11-2 and TRBJ2-3; D is possibly TRBD1 (5 bases). CDR3 length: 15 amino acids. Between the trimmed V and J ends, which lost 1 base and 2 bases, there was a span of 10 bases. Germline CDR1 SGHAT, CDR2 FQNNGV.

The rearrangement links TRBV18 to TRBJ1-1; 9 positions match TRBD1. This CDR3 is 16 amino acids long. Germline V CDR1 and CDR2: KGHSH, LQKENI. V was clipped by 3 bases and J by 0 bases; unmatched bases: 5. CDR3 amino acids: CASSPDRGSLNTEAFF. The CDR3, as DNA: TGTGCCAGCTCACCGGACAGGGGATCCCTGAACACTGAAGCTTTCTTT. Complete variable domain (other parts from reference TRBV18 and TRBJ1-1): NAGVMQNPRHLVRRRGQEARLRCSPMKGHSHVYWYRQLPEEGLKFMVYLQKENIIDESGMPKERFSAEFPKEGPSILRIQQVVRGDSAAYFCASSPDRGSLNTEAFFGQGTRLTVV.

This clonotype was counted many times. The chain joins TRBV28 to TRBJ2-7, with D hard to call. The CDR3 has 12 residues. Deletions cut 4 bases from V and 4 bases from J, with 8 bases between. Germline V CDR1 and CDR2: MDHEN, SYDVKM. This chain's CDR3 is CASSYSIYEQYF. CDR3 bases: TGTGCCAGCAGTTACTCCATTTACGAGCAGTACTTC.

This clonotype has just a few counts. V and J are TRBV20-1 and TRBJ2-1, with TRBD1 identical over 9 bases. The J segment lost 9 bases and the V segment lost 2 bases, leaving 8 bases of the junction unmatched. CDR1 is DFQATT and CDR2 is SNEGSKA in the germline V gene (reference sequence). CDR3 length: 14 amino acids. The CDR3 nucleotides are TGCAGTGCTAGATTGGACAGGGGTCGGGTTGAGCAGTTCTTC. Translation: CSARLDRGRVEQFF.

This clonotype was detected ten times or more. This chain connects TRBV28 to TRBJ2-4; 7 bases fit TRBD1. V dropped 1 base and J dropped 0; count of bases not matched to a gene: 6. The CDR3 totals 17 residues. Germline V CDR1 and CDR2: MDHEN, SYDVKM. CDR3 amino acids: CASSLSTGALAKNIQYF. CDR3 nucleotides: TGTGCCAGCAGTTTATCCACAGGGGCCCTAGCCAAAAACATTCAGTACTTC.

The chain employs TRBV6-5 and TRBJ2-3, with D tentatively TRBD2 (5 bases). The CDR3 runs 14 residues. V shed 3 bases and J shed 4 bases, with 11 bases lying between them. Germline V gene lookup returns CDR1 MNHEY and CDR2 SVGAGI. The CDR3: CASSYVAGPDTQYF. CDR3 bases: TGTGCCAGCAGTTATGTCGCGGGTCCAGATACGCAGTATTTT.

For this clonotype: As the CDR3 is not closed by the conserved phenylalanine or tryptophan, this likely results from a read error. The chain employs TRBV6-6 and TRBJ2-7, with 8 positions matching TRBD1. This CDR3 region has 14 residues. Looked up from germline, CDR1 is MNHNY and CDR2 is SVGAGI (reference sequence). V shed 5 bases and J 2 bases; nucleotides not matched to a gene: 5. The CDR3 region has the DNA TGTGCCAGCAGTCGGACAGGGCGAACCTACGAGCAGTACTTA. Its translation: CASSRTGRTYEQYL.

This clonotype appeared many times. J is TRBJ2-2 and V is TRBV7-2; a possible D gene is TRBD2 (5 bases). The CDR3 consists of 15 residues. With 3 bases removed from V and 0 bases from J, the gap between germline ends came to 8 bases. The V gene's germline CDR1 is SGHTA and CDR2 FQGNSA. CDR3 DNA sequence: TGTGCCAGCAGCTTGGACTTCCCGAACACCGGGGAGCTGTTTTTT. Protein sequence: CASSLDFPNTGELFF.

The chain joins TRBV28 to TRBJ1-2; D is perhaps TRBD1 (5 bases). Trimming stripped 8 bases from V and 7 bases from J, with 23 bases between. Germline CDR1 reads MDHEN; CDR2 reads SYDVKM. The CDR3 is made up of 15 amino acids. CDR3: CASGKGRDGGGGYTF. CDR3 nucleotide sequence: TGTGCCAGCGGCAAAGGCCGGGACGGGGGAGGTGGCTACACCTTC.

The table lists this clonotype with a few counts. The chain is built from TRBV20-1 and TRBJ2-6, with TRBD2 matching 7 bases. V gave up 2 bases and J gave up 0 bases; unmatched junction bases: 7. Germline CDR1 is DFQATT and CDR2 is SNEGSKA (reference sequence). CDR3 length: 17 amino acids. CDR3 in DNA: TGCAGTGCTAGACCTCTAGCGGAAAGCTCTGGGGCCAACGTCCTGACTTTC. This encodes CSARPLAESSGANVLTF.

Concerning this clonotype: This may come from a read error, since a much larger clone is one base off. This chain connects TRBV7-2 to TRBJ2-7; 9 nucleotides line up with TRBD2. The CDR3 sequence is 15 residues long. Germline V gives CDR1 SGHTA, CDR2 FQGNSA. V lost 3 bases, J lost 4 bases, and 7 bases stayed unmatched. CDR3 residues: CASSLQGTSSYEQYF. The CDR3 DNA follows: TGTGCCAGCAGCTTGCAAGGGACTAGCAGTTACGAGCAGTACTTC.

The chain employs TRBV12-3 or TRBV12-4 and TRBJ2-2, with 8 bases that match TRBD1. The CDR3 sequence is 16 residues long. V dropped 6 bases and J dropped 5; count of bases not matched to a gene: 11. The CDR3: CASRSPGQEFTGELFF. In DNA form, the CDR3 reads TGTGCCAGCAGGTCTCCGGGACAGGAATTTACCGGGGAGCTGTTTTTT.

There are many counts of this clonotype. The chain employs TRBV7-2 and TRBJ2-1; TRBD2 aligns across 9 bases. CDR3 length equals 15 residues. With 6 bases clipped from V and 2 bases from J, the junction kept 5 bases outside the gene matches. The germline V gene has CDR1 SGHTA and CDR2 FQGNSA. The CDR3 region has the DNA TGTGCCAGCAGTTTTAGCGGGAGTCCCTACAATGAGCAGTTCTTC. This codes for CASSFSGSPYNEQFF. The variable domain in full, with the rest retrieved from reference TRBV7-2 and TRBJ2-1, is GAGVSQSPSNKVTEKGKDVELRCDPISGHTALYWYRQSLGQGLEFLIYFQGNSAPDKSGLPSDRFSAERTGGSVSTLTIQRTQQEDSAVYLCASSFSGSPYNEQFFGPGTRLTVL.

This clonotype was seen a handful of times. J is TRBJ2-7 and V is TRBV11-2; 11 positions match TRBD2. The CDR3 consists of 14 residues. Per the germline V gene, CDR1 is SGHAT and CDR2 is FQNNGV. V dropped 4 bases and J dropped 5; count of bases not matched to a gene: 4. This chain's CDR3 is CASSYSGRVHEQYF. The CDR3 nucleotides are TGTGCCAGCAGCTATAGCGGGAGGGTCCACGAGCAGTACTTC.

The rearrangement uses TRBV7-8 and TRBJ2-2, with a possible D match to TRBD2 (5 bases). The V gene's germline CDR1 is SGHVS and CDR2 FQNEAQ. V was clipped by 0 bases and J by 3 bases, with 17 bases between them. The CDR3 totals 18 residues. The CDR3 DNA is TGTGCCAGCAGCTTAGCGCTCCTAGCTGTTTCGGACACCGGGGAGCTGTTTTTT. Its protein is CASSLALLAVSDTGELFF. Based on the CDR3 plus reference TRBV7-8 and TRBJ2-2, the full variable domain is GAGVSQSPRYKVAKRGQDVALRCDPISGHVSLFWYQQALGQGPEFLTYFQNEAQLDKSGLPSDRFFAERPEGSVSTLKIQRTQQEDSAVYLCASSLALLAVSDTGELFFGEGSRLTVL.

V gene TRBV19 combines with J gene TRBJ1-1; TRBD1 agrees at 8 bases. CDR1 and CDR2 from the germline V gene are LNHDA and SQIVND (reference sequence). V lost 8 bases to trimming and J lost 3 bases; unmatched junction nucleotides: 2. The CDR3 is 12 residues long. The CDR3 spells CASDRGDTEAFF. The CDR3 DNA is TGTGCCAGTGACAGGGGAGACACTGAAGCTTTCTTT.

The chain links TRBV19 to TRBJ2-1; TRBD2 is a possible D gene (6 bases). The germline CDR1 and CDR2 sequences are LNHDA and SQIVND (reference sequence). The CDR3 covers 18 residues. The chain's CDR3 is CASSPRYRKRVRDNEQFF. Written as DNA, the CDR3 is TGTGCTTCAAGTCCCCGCTATCGGAAGCGGGTTAGGGACAATGAGCAGTTCTTC. Full variable domain (rest looked up from reference TRBV19 and TRBJ2-1): DGGITQSPKYLFRKEGQNVTLSCEQNLNHDAMYWYRQDPGQGLRLIYYSQIVNDFQKGDIAEGYSVSREKKESFPLTVTSAQKNPTAFYLCASSPRYRKRVRDNEQFFGPGTRLTVL.

The chain employs TRBV2 and TRBJ2-7, with TRBD1 identical over 7 bases. V lost 6 bases, J lost 2 bases, and 4 bases stayed unmatched. CDR1 is SNHLY and CDR2 is FYNNEI in the germline V gene. The CDR3 consists of 13 residues. The CDR3 here is CASRDRTAYEQYF. In nucleotides, the CDR3 is TGTGCCAGCAGGGACAGGACCGCCTACGAGCAGTACTTC. The variable domain in full, completed from reference TRBV2 and TRBJ2-7, reads EPEVTQTPSHQVTQMGQEVILRCVPISNHLYFYWYRQILGQKVEFLVSFYNNEISEKSEIFDDQFSVERPDGSNFTLKIRSTKLEDSAMYFCASRDRTAYEQYFGPGTRLTVT.

This clonotype came up a few times. The chain couples TRBV27 to TRBJ2-7, with TRBD2 identical over 8 bases. Germline V gene lookup returns CDR1 MNHEY and CDR2 SMNVEV (reference sequence). The CDR3 totals 15 residues. V was clipped by 3 bases and J by 2 bases; unmatched bases: 6. In nucleotides, the CDR3 is TGTGCCAGCAGTTTCAAGCGGGGGTCTCCCTACGAGCAGTACTTC. It translates to CASSFKRGSPYEQYF.

J is TRBJ1-6 and V is TRBV9, with D unresolved. The ends were cut back, 0 bases at V and 10 bases at J, with 8 bases in the middle. The germline CDR1 and CDR2 sequences are SGDLS and YYNGEE. This CDR3 has 13 amino acids. CDR3 bases: TGTGCCAGCAGCGTAGCAGGACGGTCACCCCTCCACTTT. Residues: CASSVAGRSPLHF.

The chain has TRBV6-6 and TRBJ2-7, with TRBD2 identical over 9 bases. The germline V gene encodes CDR1 MNHNY and CDR2 SVGAGI (reference sequence). There are 16 residues in the CDR3. Germline trimming cut 3 bases from V and 3 bases from J; bases unmatched to any gene: 9. DNA for the CDR3: TGTGCCAGCAGTTATCGAGCGGGAGGTGGCGGCTACGAGCAGTACTTC. Translation gives CASSYRAGGGGYEQYF.

Only a few counts were recorded for this clonotype. V and J are TRBV11-3 and TRBJ2-3, with 14 bases matching TRBD2. The CDR3 covers 19 residues. The germline gives CDR1 SGHNT, CDR2 YENEEA. Trimming took 4 bases from V and 3 from J; bases not matched to a gene: 12. This CDR3 reads CASSSRRLAGGPETDTQYF. As DNA, the CDR3 is TGTGCCAGCAGCTCCCGACGACTAGCGGGGGGGCCGGAGACAGATACGCAGTATTTT.

Worth noting for this clonotype: One end of the junction fails to match germline, which may point to a read error. The chain's CDR3 is CSSSNSGVSYEQYF. For the CDR3, the DNA is TGTTCCAGCAGTAATAGCGGGGTATCCTACGAGCAGTACTTC. The chain joins TRBV6-2 or TRBV6-3 to TRBJ2-7; 8 bases are a match to TRBD2. The length of the CDR3 is 14 residues. In germline, CDR1 is MNHEY, CDR2 SVGEGT.

CDR3 amino acids: CASSAPRTGNTIYF. CDR3 in DNA: TGTGCCAGCAGCGCCCCCCGGACAGGGAACACCATATATTTT. The chain employs TRBV9 and TRBJ1-3; 8 nucleotides align to TRBD1. The germline CDR1 and CDR2 sequences are SGDLS and YYNGEE. CDR3 length equals 14 residues. J was trimmed by 7 bases and V by 3 bases; bases with no gene match: 6.

The chain carries TRBV29-1 and TRBJ1-1; 12 bases are shared with TRBD1. V lost 5 bases, J lost 6 bases, and 4 bases stayed unmatched. Germline V gives CDR1 SQVTM, CDR2 ANQGSEA. The CDR3 has 13 amino acids. DNA for the CDR3: TGCAGCGTTCGGGGACAGGGGGCAGCTGAAGCTTTCTTT. As protein: CSVRGQGAAEAFF.

This clonotype was picked up a small number of times. This CDR3 reads CASRPTSGGPTGELFF. The CDR3, as DNA: TGTGCCAGCAGGCCTACTAGCGGGGGCCCCACCGGGGAGCTGTTTTTT. J is TRBJ2-2 and V is TRBV7-9; 11 nucleotides align to TRBD2. This CDR3 has 16 residues. V trimming: 6 bases; J trimming: 4 bases; junction bases outside the gene matches: 7. CDR1 is SEHNR, CDR2 FQNEAQ, per germline (reference sequence).

This clonotype was picked up many times. This chain links TRBV7-9 with TRBJ2-3; D unclear. V dropped 6 bases and J dropped 1 base, with 8 bases sitting between them. The CDR3 consists of 13 residues. Per the germline V gene, CDR1 is SEHNR and CDR2 is FQNEAQ (reference sequence). The chain's CDR3 is CASRRTGTDTQYF. The DNA of the CDR3 is TGTGCCAGCAGGAGGACGGGCACAGATACGCAGTATTTT.